These 31 T cell receptor beta chains originate from one sample sequenced in a study of T cell changes during pregnancy in multiple sclerosis. Measured with immunoSEQ multiplex PCR; TCRdb has only the in-frame clones, and not every one. The top ten hold under 1.5% of the sample, which has approximately 40,000 clones, less than 90% seen once. The source was CD4+ T cells from peripheral blood mononuclear cells, collected in the second trimester of pregnancy. All receptors derive from a female donor with multiple sclerosis, enrolled in a pregnancy study.

The chain is built from TRBV30 and TRBJ2-1, with D perhaps matching TRBD2 (6 bases). V was trimmed by 2 bases and J by 4 bases, leaving 12 bases between them. CDR1 and CDR2 from the germline V gene are GTSNPN and SVGIG (reference sequence). The CDR3 is 14 residues long. CDR3 sequence (DNA): TGTGCCTGGAGTCCAGGACTACCTTACAATGAGCAGTTCTTC. It is translated as CAWSPGLPYNEQFF.

J is TRBJ2-7 and V is TRBV27, with 8 nucleotides matching TRBD2. This CDR3 spans 14 amino acids. The germline V gene encodes CDR1 MNHEY and CDR2 SMNVEV (reference sequence). V was pared by 3 bases and J by 3 bases, with 4 bases of the junction left unmatched. The CDR3 loop reads CASSFSGDVYEQYF. CDR3 DNA: TGTGCCAGCAGTTTTAGCGGGGATGTCTACGAGCAGTACTTC.

The rearrangement links TRBV5-6 to TRBJ2-7, with D perhaps TRBD1 (5 bases). The germline CDR1 and CDR2 sequences are SGHDT and YYEEEE. The CDR3 runs 13 residues. Trimming took off 2 bases at V and 6 bases at J, with 12 bases between the two ends. The CDR3 is CASSFPQGAEQYF. For the CDR3, the DNA is TGTGCCAGCAGCTTTCCCCAGGGTGCCGAGCAGTACTTC.

The chain links TRBV27 to TRBJ1-4, with D unclear. Per the germline V gene, CDR1 is MNHEY and CDR2 is SMNVEV (reference sequence). Trimming pared 2 bases from V and 4 bases from J, leaving 8 bases between. There are 14 residues in the CDR3. CDR3 sequence: CASSLVGINEKLFF. The DNA of the CDR3 is TGTGCCAGCAGTTTAGTCGGTATTAATGAAAAACTGTTTTTT.

V is TRBV7-2 and J is TRBJ2-7; 14 nucleotides match TRBD2. The CDR3 consists of 17 residues. Trimming removed 5 bases from V and 0 bases from J; junction bases left unmatched: 6. From germline, CDR1 is SGHTA and CDR2 FQGNSA. The CDR3 DNA reads as TGTGCCAGCAGCGCCGGGACTAGCGGGAGTTTCTCCTACGAGCAGTACTTC. As protein: CASSAGTSGSFSYEQYF.

The chain couples TRBV6-6 to TRBJ2-7, with 7 bases matching TRBD1. CDR3 length equals 14 residues. V lost 3 bases and J lost 2; bases outside the gene matches: 4. CDR1 and CDR2 from the germline V gene are MNHNY and SVGAGI (reference sequence). Here the CDR3 reads CASSYWDRTYEQYF. The CDR3 region has the DNA TGTGCCAGCAGTTATTGGGACAGAACCTACGAGCAGTACTTC.

The genes are TRBV28 and TRBJ2-3; TRBD2 is a possible D gene (6 bases). There are 14 residues in the CDR3. V was pared by 5 bases and J by 2 bases, with 11 bases between. Germline V lookup: CDR1 MDHEN, CDR2 SYDVKM. The CDR3 region has the DNA TGTGCCAGCAGTCCGGGACTCACCACAGATACGCAGTATTTT. It is translated as CASSPGLTTDTQYF.

The rearrangement joins TRBV11-3 to TRBJ2-3; 12 bases fit TRBD2. Unmatched junction bases numbered 3, after V lost 5 bases and J lost 3 bases. The CDR3 runs 15 residues. Germline-derived CDR1 and CDR2 are SGHNT and YENEEA. The CDR3 reads CASSPSGRVTDTQYF. In DNA, the CDR3 is TGTGCCAGCAGCCCTAGCGGGAGGGTTACAGATACGCAGTATTTT.

The rearrangement joins TRBV18 to TRBJ2-5; TRBD1 agrees at 7 bases. This CDR3 region has 15 residues. V lost 2 bases, J lost 5 bases, and 8 bases stayed unmatched. Germline V lookup: CDR1 KGHSH, CDR2 LQKENI. CDR3 in amino acids: CASSPDRAAGETQYF. CDR3 bases: TGTGCCAGCTCACCAGACAGGGCCGCCGGGGAGACCCAGTACTTC.

The gene calls are TRBV28 and TRBJ2-1, with 7 nucleotides matching TRBD1. The junction had 8 bases not matched to a gene; V was cut back by 6 bases and J by 0 bases. CDR3 length equals 16 residues. The germline gives CDR1 MDHEN, CDR2 SYDVKM. As DNA, the CDR3 is TGTGCCAGCAGAACCGGGACAGAGAGCTCCTACAATGAGCAGTTCTTC. Residues: CASRTGTESSYNEQFF.

The rearrangement uses TRBV7-2 and TRBJ2-3; D not certain. The CDR3 spans 15 residues. V lost 1 base to trimming and J lost 2 bases, with 10 bases between them. Germline values: CDR1 SGHTA, CDR2 FQGNSA. CDR3 DNA sequence: TGTGCCAGCAGCTTAGGGCAGGTTTCCACAGATACGCAGTATTTT. Its protein product is CASSLGQVSTDTQYF.

A note on this clone: This sample includes further DNA sequences coding for the same CDR3. The V and J genes are TRBV4-3 and TRBJ1-3; D ambiguous. The V gene's germline CDR1 is LGHNA and CDR2 YSLEER. The V gene lost 3 bases and the J gene lost 8 bases, with 14 bases spanning the gap. This CDR3 has 14 residues. Here the CDR3 DNA reads TGCGCCAGCAGCCAGCTACTTGAACGGGACACCATATATTTT. This translates into CASSQLLERDTIYF.

V usage is TRBV5-1 and J usage is TRBJ2-1; possibly TRBD1 for D (6 bases). V was clipped by 0 bases and J by 3 bases, with 10 bases between them. CDR3 size: 15 residues. Germline loops: CDR1 SGHRS, CDR2 YFSETQ. CDR3 loop: CASSLAGQVYNEQFF. The CDR3 DNA follows: TGCGCCAGCAGCTTGGCGGGACAAGTCTACAATGAGCAGTTCTTC. The whole variable domain, remainder taken from reference TRBV5-1 and TRBJ2-1, is KAGVTQTPRYLIKTRGQQVTLSCSPISGHRSVSWYQQTPGQGLQFLFEYFSETQRNKGNFPGRFSGRQFSNSRSEMNVSTLELGDSALYLCASSLAGQVYNEQFFGPGTRLTVL.

The CDR3 DNA is TGTGCCAGCAGCTTAGACAGTAACACTGAAGCTTTCTTT. Its protein product is CASSLDSNTEAFF. This chain links TRBV7-9 with TRBJ1-1; the D is unclear. The length of the CDR3 is 13 residues. V lost 1 base, J lost 2 bases, and 5 bases lay in between. Germline lookup yields CDR1 SEHNR and CDR2 FQNEAQ (reference sequence). The full variable domain, rest sourced from reference TRBV7-9 and TRBJ1-1, is DTGVSQNPRHKITKRGQNVTFRCDPISEHNRLYWYRQTLGQGPEFLTYFQNEAQLEKSRLLSDRFSAERPKGSFSTLEIQRTEQGDSAMYLCASSLDSNTEAFFGQGTRLTVV.

The chain joins TRBV7-2 to TRBJ2-1; D not resolved. This CDR3 comprises 12 residues. Per the germline V gene, CDR1 is SGHTA and CDR2 is FQGNSA. Trimming shortened V by 5 bases and J by 3 bases, and 5 bases separated the two germline ends. In nucleotides, the CDR3 is TGTGCCAGCAGCGCTAGCTACAATGAGCAGTTCTTC. Translating it yields CASSASYNEQFF.

The CDR3 DNA is TGTGCCAGCAGTTTAAGCGGGAGGGTGTACAATGAGCAGTTCTTC. This codes for CASSLSGRVYNEQFF. This chain connects TRBV13 to TRBJ2-1; 10 bases map to TRBD2. This CDR3 contains 15 residues. Germline CDR1 PRHDT, CDR2 FYEKMQ (reference sequence). With 6 bases clipped from V and 4 bases from J, the junction kept 6 bases outside the gene matches.

The chain is built from TRBV2 and TRBJ1-5; no reliable D call. The germline V and J ends were trimmed by 0 bases and 7 bases, with 7 bases remaining between them. The CDR3 is 13 residues long. Germline V gene sequence: CDR1 SNHLY, CDR2 FYNNEI. The CDR3 region is CASSEAPSQPQHF. CDR3 DNA sequence: TGTGCCAGCAGTGAAGCCCCGTCCCAGCCCCAGCATTTT.

V usage is TRBV19 and J usage is TRBJ1-2; 7 bases are shared with TRBD1. This CDR3 has 14 residues. The germline CDR1 and CDR2 sequences are LNHDA and SQIVND (reference sequence). J gave up 2 bases and V 4 bases, and 4 bases lay outside the gene matches. CDR3 loop: CASSTGTVNYGYTF. The CDR3 bases are TGTGCCAGTAGTACAGGGACAGTGAACTATGGCTACACCTTC.

This sequence joins TRBV28 and TRBJ1-3, with D possibly TRBD1 on 5 matching bases. Germline CDR1 is MDHEN and CDR2 is SYDVKM. V dropped 1 base and J dropped 7 bases, with 17 bases sitting between them. CDR3 length: 16 residues. The CDR3 loop is CASSLSATGRRNTIYF. CDR3 nucleotide sequence: TGTGCCAGCAGTTTATCGGCCACAGGCCGACGGAACACCATATATTTT.

The rearrangement links TRBV5-1 to TRBJ2-5; 8 nucleotides agree with TRBD1. The CDR3 sequence is 13 residues long. Germline V CDR1 and CDR2: SGHRS, YFSETQ. V shed 2 bases and J 4 bases; nucleotides not matched to a gene: 1. CDR3 nucleotides: TGCGCCAGCAGCTTACAGGGGGTAGAGACCCAGTACTTC. Its protein is CASSLQGVETQYF.

J is TRBJ2-3 and V is TRBV11-2, with 9 bases identical to TRBD1. This CDR3 has 14 residues. Per the germline V gene, CDR1 is SGHAT and CDR2 is FQNNGV. The J segment lost 1 base and the V segment lost 5 bases, leaving 1 base of the junction unmatched. Here the CDR3 reads CASSRDRGTDTQYF. The CDR3 nucleotides read TGTGCCAGCAGCCGGGACAGGGGCACAGATACGCAGTATTTT.

This sequence joins TRBV27 and TRBJ2-1, with TRBD1 as a possible D gene (6 bases). V was shortened by 5 bases and J by 8 bases, with 16 bases between the two germline ends. Per germline, CDR1 MNHEY and CDR2 SMNVEV (reference sequence). The CDR3 length is 14 residues. CDR3 nucleotide sequence: TGTGCCAGCAGTCTAACTGCAGGGGTGGATGAGCAGTTCTTC. It encodes CASSLTAGVDEQFF.

The V and J genes are TRBV7-9 and TRBJ1-2, with a possible D match to TRBD1 (5 bases). Trimming cost V 1 base and J 3 bases, with 18 bases left between them. The length of the CDR3 is 17 residues. Germline V gives CDR1 SEHNR, CDR2 FQNEAQ (reference sequence). The DNA of the CDR3 is TGTGCCAGCAGCTTAGGGGGGACTGCCCAGAGCGACTATGGCTACACCTTC. It is translated as CASSLGGTAQSDYGYTF.

The chain has TRBV9 and TRBJ2-7; 11 bases are a match to TRBD1. Germline V CDR1 and CDR2: SGDLS, YYNGEE. V shed 0 bases, J shed 6 bases, and the junction held 5 bases outside the gene matches. This CDR3 spans 15 amino acids. CDR3 DNA sequence: TGTGCCAGCAGCGTAGATCCGGGACAGGGGGTCGAGCAGTACTTC. It codes for CASSVDPGQGVEQYF.

The chain combines TRBV27 with TRBJ2-5; 11 bases map to TRBD1. CDR1 and CDR2 from the germline V gene are MNHEY and SMNVEV (reference sequence). Trimming cost V 5 bases and J 6 bases; bases outside gene matches: 8. There are 15 residues in the CDR3. The CDR3 DNA follows: TGTGCCAGCAGTGGAGGGACAGGGGGGAGGAAGACCCAGTACTTC. This sequence encodes CASSGGTGGRKTQYF.

CDR3 residues: CASSLGAGGPSVTDTQYF. The CDR3 DNA follows: TGCGCCAGCAGCTTGGGCGCGGGAGGGCCCTCGGTCACAGATACGCAGTATTTT. V gene TRBV5-1 combines with J gene TRBJ2-3; 9 nucleotides line up with TRBD2. Trimming took 0 bases from V and 2 from J; bases not matched to a gene: 10. Germline V gives CDR1 SGHRS, CDR2 YFSETQ. The CDR3 has 18 residues.

V usage is TRBV6-1 and J usage is TRBJ1-4, with D perhaps matching TRBD1 (5 bases). Trimming left V 4 bases short and J 0 bases short, with 9 bases between. Germline V gene lookup returns CDR1 MNHNS and CDR2 SASEGT. The CDR3 spans 15 residues. The CDR3, as DNA: TGTGCCAGCAGTGCAAGGACAACAACTAATGAAAAACTGTTTTTT. It codes for CASSARTTTNEKLFF.

The chain is built from TRBV27 and TRBJ2-5; D is perhaps TRBD1 (6 bases). Between the trimmed V and J ends, which lost 5 bases and 4 bases, there was a span of 17 bases. The CDR3 loop spans 15 amino acids. Germline V CDR1 and CDR2: MNHEY, SMNVEV (reference sequence). In DNA, the CDR3 is TGTGCCAGCAGTCCGACCTGGACAGCGCTAGAGACCCAGTACTTC. It translates to CASSPTWTALETQYF.

The V call is TRBV6-5, the J call TRBJ1-1; tentative D call: TRBD1 (6 bases). Trimming stripped 2 bases from V and 5 bases from J, with 15 bases between. There are 15 residues in the CDR3. Germline values: CDR1 MNHEY, CDR2 SVGAGI. CDR3 region: CASSYGVGGGTEAFF. The CDR3 bases are TGTGCCAGCAGTTACGGCGTAGGGGGTGGAACTGAAGCTTTCTTT.

This clone was detected a few times. This chain links TRBV28 with TRBJ1-5; the D gene is possibly TRBD1 (5 bases). The CDR3 is 14 residues long. Trimming pared 6 bases from V and 4 bases from J, leaving 13 bases between. Germline V CDR1 and CDR2: MDHEN, SYDVKM. The CDR3, as DNA: TGTGCCAGCAGCTTCAATCAGGGAAATCAGCCCCAGCATTTT. Its translation: CASSFNQGNQPQHF.

This clone was counted once. V usage is TRBV5-6 and J usage is TRBJ1-2; perhaps TRBD1 as D (6 bases). The V gene lost 6 bases and the J gene lost 1 base, with 22 bases spanning the gap. This CDR3 is 17 amino acids long. Germline CDR1 reads SGHDT; CDR2 reads YYEEEE. The CDR3 is CASTLIGQYSYNYGYTF. The CDR3 DNA sequence: TGTGCCAGCACCCTAATAGGACAGTATTCTTATAACTATGGCTACACCTTC.